The sample holds a few counts of the clone carrying this TCR beta chain. All of the isolated RNA was reverse transcribed, so expressed TCRB transcripts were sequenced. For naive, central memory and regulatory T cell samples, reads averaged roughly 3.5 million. Profiling relied on immunoSEQ multiplex PCR, and the TCRdb table lists in-frame clones only, not all of them. There are under 900,000 clones in the sample; about 17% occur only once, and around 0.02% lies in the top ten. This specimen comes from a study of beta chain features in type 1 diabetes. The germline V gene encodes CDR1 MGHDK and CDR2 SYGVNS. CDR3 length: 17 residues. J gave up 2 bases and V 1 base, and 6 bases lay outside the gene matches.

The specimen was naive CD4+ T cells from blood. The source of this sequence is a woman younger than 35 in good health. The V and J genes are TRBV25-1 and TRBJ2-1; 9 bases agree with TRBD2. The CDR3 is CASSEFESGRTYNEQFF. The CDR3 DNA reads as TGTGCCAGCAGTGAATTTGAGAGCGGGAGGACCTACAATGAGCAGTTCTTC.